This T cell receptor beta chain appears in the sequencing data of a study of OX40 agonist ivuxolimab in advanced cancers. Study overall: Patients were dosed with the agonistic anti-OX40 (CD134) antibody ivuxolimab. The group had a mean age of around 64 years, ranged from about 20 to 79, and was 82.7% male.

The data were produced by immunoSEQ multiplex PCR, yet TCRdb's version contains in-frame clones alone and is incomplete. The table includes around 40,000 clones, 80% to 90% detected once. A word on this clone: Antigen: not known.

The CDR3 is 14 residues long. In germline, CDR1 is MDHEN, CDR2 SYDVKM. With 5 bases removed from V and 3 bases from J, the gap between germline ends came to 13 bases. General study points: Clonal expansion was seen in CD4+ and CD8+ blood T cells by week 6 at 0.1 to 3.0 mg/kg. Researchers report that CD8+ T cells had, on average, more expanded clones than CD4+.

The origin of this receptor is an adult with an advanced solid tumor such as melanoma, head and neck, liver or kidney cancer. This specimen was CD4+ or CD8+ T cells sorted from blood, taken in a trial of the OX40 agonist ivuxolimab. The chain uses TRBV28 and TRBJ1-1; D not resolved. CDR3 in DNA: TGTGCCAGCAGTACTCCCTATCAGTACACTGAAGCTTTCTTT. Protein: CASSTPYQYTEAFF.